This T cell receptor (beta chain) is drawn from a study of cytomegalovirus exposure and HLA in healthy donors. Study outcomes and limitations: In a later analysis, V- and J-gene trimming of beta chains associated with a DCLRE1C missense variant, replicated independently. Several of the most significant clusters were apparently associated with common viral pathogens in a later analysis. The productive fraction for most TCR beta V segments was about 90% or about 30% in an earlier analysis. Rarity characterized most TCR sequences, yet some public TCRs appeared in many donors.

13 Jbeta primers and 60 Vbeta primers were used for the PCR. Data came from immunoSEQ multiplex PCR; TCRdb stores just in-frame clones and leaves some out. The sample lists 73,000 or so clones; around 80% were seen once. The germline V gene encodes CDR1 SQVTM and CDR2 ANQGSEA. The CDR3 loop spans 14 amino acids. V was cut by 7 bases and J by 4 bases, with 19 bases left in between. This clone was counted once. The antigen is undetermined. The source of this sequence is a man aged 45-60 years in good health and CMV-seronegative. The sequenced material came from PBMCs. The V gene is TRBV29-1, the J gene TRBJ2-5; D not certain. The CDR3 region has the DNA TGCAGCGCCGCCCGAGCCCCAGGATCAGAGACCCAGTACTTC. Translation gives CSAARAPGSETQYF.